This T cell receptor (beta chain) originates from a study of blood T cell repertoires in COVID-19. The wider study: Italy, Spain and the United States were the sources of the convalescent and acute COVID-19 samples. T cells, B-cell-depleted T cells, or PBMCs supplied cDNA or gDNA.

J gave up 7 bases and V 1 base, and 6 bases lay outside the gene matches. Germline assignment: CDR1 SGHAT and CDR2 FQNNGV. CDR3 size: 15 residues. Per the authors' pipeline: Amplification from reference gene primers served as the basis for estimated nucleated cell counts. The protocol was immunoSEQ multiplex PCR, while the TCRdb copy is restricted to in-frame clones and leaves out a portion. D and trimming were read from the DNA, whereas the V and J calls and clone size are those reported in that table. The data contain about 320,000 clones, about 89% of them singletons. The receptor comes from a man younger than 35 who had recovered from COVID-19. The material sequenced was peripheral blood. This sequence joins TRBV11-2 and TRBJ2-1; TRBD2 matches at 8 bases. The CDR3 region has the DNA TGTGCCAGCAGCTTAGGGAGCGGGAGTTGGAATGAGCAGTTCTTC. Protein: CASSLGSGSWNEQFF.